Below, 28 T cell receptor beta chains from the same sample are listed, as sequenced in a study of blood T cell repertoires in COVID-19. Profiling relied on immunoSEQ multiplex PCR, and the TCRdb table lists in-frame clones only, not all of them. Of roughly 150,000 clones listed, about nine tenths were seen once; the top ten hold approximately 3.8%. Sequencing was performed on PBMCs or T cells enriched from blood (not recorded which). These receptors were obtained from a woman aged 40 to 50 who had been exposed to COVID-19.

This clone was counted between two and nine times. The genes are TRBV5-8 and TRBJ2-2; the D is unclear. This CDR3 has 15 residues. Germline loops: CDR1 SGHTS, CDR2 YDEGEE. V was trimmed by 8 bases and J by 4 bases, leaving 18 bases between them. Written as DNA, the CDR3 is TGTGCCAGTGATCCAAGCATGCCGAGCACCGGGGAGCTGTTTTTT. It codes for CASDPSMPSTGELFF.

The rearrangement joins TRBV4-1 to TRBJ1-5, with 7 bases identical to TRBD1. This CDR3 is 17 amino acids long. Germline CDR1 is MGHRA and CDR2 is YSYEKL. J was trimmed by 5 bases and V by 1 base; bases with no gene match: 11. CDR3 in DNA: TGCGCCAGCAGCCAAGTAGGGGGCCGGGGTAGACATCAGCCCCAGCATTTT. Translating it yields CASSQVGGRGRHQPQHF.

This rearrangement joins TRBV3-1 (or the pseudogene TRBV3-2) to TRBJ2-3, with 13 bases lining up with TRBD2. CDR1 and CDR2 from the germline V gene are LGHDT and YNNKEL (reference sequence). The V segment lost 6 bases and the J segment 5 bases; nucleotides outside the gene matches: 5. CDR3 length: 15 residues. In DNA, the CDR3 is TGTGCCAGCAGGACTAGCGGGAGGACTAAAGATACGCAGTATTTT. Translation: CASRTSGRTKDTQYF.

The chain couples TRBV7-9 to TRBJ1-2; D gene ambiguous. The germline V gene has CDR1 SEHNR and CDR2 FQNEAQ (reference sequence). The V and J ends lost 0 bases and 8 bases respectively, with 10 bases between them. The CDR3 spans 13 residues. The CDR3 coding sequence is TGTGCCAGCAGCTTAGCGGCAGCTAGAGGCTACACCTTC. It is translated as CASSLAAARGYTF.

This chain uses TRBV6-5 with TRBJ1-2; no definite D call. The CDR3 extends over 11 amino acids. The germline V and J ends were trimmed by 5 bases and 8 bases, with 9 bases remaining between them. Per germline, CDR1 MNHEY and CDR2 SVGAGI. CDR3 sequence (DNA): TGTGCCAGCAGTCCCGGCGGGGGCTACACCTTC. Protein: CASSPGGGYTF.

V usage is TRBV7-2 and J usage is TRBJ2-1, with 9 bases aligning to TRBD2. This CDR3 contains 14 residues. Germline lookup yields CDR1 SGHTA and CDR2 FQGNSA. V shed 7 bases and J 5 bases; nucleotides not matched to a gene: 6. The DNA of the CDR3 is TGTGCCAGCACCCGGACTAGCGCAAACAATGAGCAGTTCTTC. It specifies CASTRTSANNEQFF.

V and J are TRBV7-2 and TRBJ1-1; D unresolved. Trimming cost V 3 bases and J 0 bases, with 8 bases left between them. Germline V gene lookup returns CDR1 SGHTA and CDR2 FQGNSA. This CDR3 is built from 14 residues. CDR3 in DNA: TGTGCCAGCAGCTTGACGGGTATGAACACTGAAGCTTTCTTT. This encodes CASSLTGMNTEAFF.

The chain links TRBV29-1 to TRBJ2-1, with 7 bases aligning to TRBD2. The CDR3 consists of 14 residues. Germline lookup yields CDR1 SQVTM and CDR2 ANQGSEA. V was clipped by 4 bases and J by 7 bases; unmatched bases: 10. CDR3 protein: CSVGYGLAVNEQFF. The DNA for the CDR3 is TGCAGCGTTGGATATGGGCTAGCGGTAAATGAGCAGTTCTTC.

The chain couples TRBV2 to TRBJ1-2, with 11 bases lining up with TRBD1. The CDR3 is made up of 14 amino acids. The germline V gene has CDR1 SNHLY and CDR2 FYNNEI. Germline trimming cut 6 bases from V and 4 bases from J; bases unmatched to any gene: 4. The CDR3 nucleotides are TGTGCCAGCAGCGGGACAGGGGGAAGCTATGGCTACACCTTC. Its protein product is CASSGTGGSYGYTF. The entire variable domain, with the rest obtained from reference TRBV2 and TRBJ1-2, is as follows: EPEVTQTPSHQVTQMGQEVILRCVPISNHLYFYWYRQILGQKVEFLVSFYNNEISEKSEIFDDQFSVERPDGSNFTLKIRSTKLEDSAMYFCASSGTGGSYGYTFGSGTRLTVV.

The V gene is TRBV12-5, the J gene TRBJ2-5; TRBD2 might be the D (6 bases). This CDR3 contains 15 residues. The germline gives CDR1 LGHNT, CDR2 FRNRAP. The ends were cut back, 1 base at V and 1 base at J, with 10 bases in the middle. CDR3 protein: CASGLGRTIQETQYF. The CDR3 DNA reads as TGTGCTAGTGGTTTGGGGAGGACTATCCAAGAGACCCAGTACTTC.

The genes are TRBV29-1 and TRBJ2-1, with D possibly matching TRBD2 (6 bases). The germline CDR1 and CDR2 sequences are SQVTM and ANQGSEA. The CDR3 contains 13 residues. Trimming cost V 4 bases and J 5 bases, with 12 bases left between them. The CDR3 loop reads CSVGRASNNEQFF. In DNA, the CDR3 is TGCAGCGTTGGGAGGGCGTCCAACAATGAGCAGTTCTTC.

The chain employs TRBV7-8 and TRBJ1-2, with D perhaps matching TRBD1 (6 bases). Germline loops: CDR1 SGHVS, CDR2 FQNEAQ. V dropped 5 bases and J dropped 4 bases, with 14 bases sitting between them. This CDR3 region has 14 residues. The CDR3 DNA reads as TGTGCCAGCAGCGTAGGACAGAGCTCCTATGGCTACACCTTC. This codes for CASSVGQSSYGYTF. Full variable domain (missing parts from reference TRBV7-8 and TRBJ1-2): GAGVSQSPRYKVAKRGQDVALRCDPISGHVSLFWYQQALGQGPEFLTYFQNEAQLDKSGLPSDRFFAERPEGSVSTLKIQRTQQEDSAVYLCASSVGQSSYGYTFGSGTRLTVV.

The rearrangement uses TRBV6-5 and TRBJ1-1, with a tentative D call TRBD1 (5 bases). CDR1 and CDR2 (germline): MNHEY, SVGAGI. The CDR3 contains 11 residues. Trimming took 2 bases from V and 11 from J, leaving 9 bases between them. The CDR3 spells CASSYLGGAFF. The DNA for the CDR3 is TGTGCCAGCAGTTACCTGGGGGGGGCTTTCTTT.

The V gene is TRBV29-1, the J gene TRBJ1-5; 10 positions match TRBD1. In germline, CDR1 is SQVTM, CDR2 ANQGSEA. This CDR3 comprises 14 residues. Trimming removed 1 base from V and 5 bases from J; junction bases left unmatched: 2. The CDR3 loop is CSVEVGTGDQPQHF. In DNA form, the CDR3 reads TGCAGCGTTGAAGTGGGGACAGGGGATCAGCCCCAGCATTTT.

The DNA of the CDR3 is TGTGCCAGCAGTGAGGGGGCCACTGGGGCCAACGTCCTGACTTTC. It specifies CASSEGATGANVLTF. V and J are TRBV11-3 and TRBJ2-6; TRBD1 matches 7 bases. This CDR3 has 15 residues. The V gene end was trimmed by 6 bases and the J gene end by 2 bases; junction bases not matched to a gene: 4. Germline loops: CDR1 SGHNT, CDR2 YENEEA.

This sequence joins TRBV19 and TRBJ1-2; possible D gene TRBD1, 5 bases. The CDR3 has 15 amino acids. Germline assignment: CDR1 LNHDA and CDR2 SQIVND (reference sequence). Trimming shortened V by 4 bases and J by 6 bases, and 18 bases separated the two germline ends. CDR3 residues: CASSTDRVRVDGYTF. DNA for the CDR3: TGTGCCAGTAGTACGGACCGGGTCAGGGTGGATGGCTACACCTTC.

The chain links TRBV7-2 to TRBJ2-3; 7 nucleotides agree with TRBD2. CDR3 length: 16 residues. V shed 4 bases, J shed 3 bases, and the junction held 10 bases outside the gene matches. The germline V gene has CDR1 SGHTA and CDR2 FQGNSA. CDR3 DNA sequence: TGTGCCAGCAGCTCCGTGGGGGGGTTGGTGACAGATACGCAGTATTTT. Translated, it gives CASSSVGGLVTDTQYF.

The chain has TRBV5-1 and TRBJ2-1; 8 bases align to TRBD2. The ends lost 5 bases at V and 4 bases at J; junction bases unmatched: 8. The CDR3 runs 15 residues. Germline V gene lookup returns CDR1 SGHRS and CDR2 YFSETQ. The CDR3 DNA sequence: TGCGCCAGCAGTCGTCTAGCGGGCGCATACAATGAGCAGTTCTTC. Encoded protein: CASSRLAGAYNEQFF.

This chain uses TRBV10-1 with TRBJ2-3, with no clear D. The CDR3 is made up of 12 amino acids. The V gene's germline CDR1 is WNHNN and CDR2 SYGVQD (reference sequence). The V end was cut by 8 bases, the J end by 0 bases, with 6 bases between. Written as DNA, the CDR3 is TGCGCCAGCGGGCGTAGCACAGATACGCAGTATTTT. Its protein is CASGRSTDTQYF.

The chain combines TRBV5-1 with TRBJ1-3; D is ambiguous. The CDR3 loop spans 14 amino acids. V shed 0 bases and J shed 2 bases, with 6 bases lying between them. Looked up from germline, CDR1 is SGHRS and CDR2 is YFSETQ. In DNA form, the CDR3 reads TGCGCCAGCAGCTTGGGGGGAGCTGGAAACACCATATATTTT. Translating it yields CASSLGGAGNTIYF.

The chain joins TRBV4-1 to TRBJ2-7, with TRBD2 matching 14 bases. This CDR3 has 15 amino acids. The germline V gene encodes CDR1 MGHRA and CDR2 YSYEKL. The junction had 6 bases not matched to a gene; V was cut back by 5 bases and J by 6 bases. The CDR3 here is CASSSRTSGRTEQYF. CDR3 DNA sequence: TGCGCCAGCAGCTCCCGGACTAGCGGGAGGACCGAGCAGTACTTC.

This clone was seen just once. This rearrangement joins TRBV25-1 to TRBJ2-7; possibly TRBD2 for D (5 bases). Germline loops: CDR1 MGHDK, CDR2 SYGVNS. V was cut by 1 base and J by 0 bases, with 19 bases left in between. The CDR3 is 18 amino acids. CDR3 sequence (DNA): TGTGCCAGCAGTGAATTAGTAGAGGGTCCCAAGGACTCCTACGAGCAGTACTTC. It is translated as CASSELVEGPKDSYEQYF.

The chain carries TRBV9 and TRBJ2-1; D remains unclear. The CDR3 consists of 13 residues. V lost 1 base, J lost 3 bases, and 5 bases lay in between. CDR1 and CDR2 from the germline V gene are SGDLS and YYNGEE. The chain's CDR3 is CASSVSGYNEQFF. CDR3 sequence (DNA): TGTGCCAGCAGCGTATCGGGCTACAATGAGCAGTTCTTC.

The V gene is TRBV4-3, the J gene TRBJ1-1; a weak D match, TRBD1 (5 bases). V lost 0 bases and J 6 bases, leaving 14 bases between the germline ends. The germline CDR1 and CDR2 sequences are LGHNA and YSLEER. The CDR3 spans 15 residues. The CDR3, as DNA: TGCGCCAGCAGCCAAGAGGGGCGAAGGGGATCTGAAGCTTTCTTT. It translates to CASSQEGRRGSEAFF.

This clone was seen a single time. The chain couples TRBV28 to TRBJ2-7; 8 bases are shared with TRBD1. This CDR3 is 14 amino acids long. Germline lookup yields CDR1 MDHEN and CDR2 SYDVKM. Trimming took 6 bases from V and 7 from J; bases not matched to a gene: 11. The CDR3 DNA reads as TGTGCCAGCAGACCTCTGGACAGGGTCCGGGAGCAGTACTTC. Protein product: CASRPLDRVREQYF. The full variable domain, rest sourced from reference TRBV28 and TRBJ2-7, is DVKVTQSSRYLVKRTGEKVFLECVQDMDHENMFWYRQDPGLGLRLIYFSYDVKMKEKGDIPEGYSVSREKKERFSLILESASTNQTSMYLCASRPLDRVREQYFGPGTRLTVT.

The chain uses TRBV3-1 (or the pseudogene TRBV3-2) and TRBJ1-2, with unresolved D. From germline, CDR1 is LGHDT and CDR2 YNNKEL (reference sequence). The V end was cut by 2 bases, the J end by 1 base, with 14 bases between. CDR3 length: 16 amino acids. In DNA, the CDR3 is TGTGCCAGCAGCCAAAAGGCAGGTCGGATTAACTATGGCTACACCTTC. This translates into CASSQKAGRINYGYTF.

The chain carries TRBV2 and TRBJ2-5, with 9 bases identical to TRBD2. The V gene end was trimmed by 7 bases and the J gene end by 4 bases; junction bases not matched to a gene: 4. Germline V CDR1 and CDR2: SNHLY, FYNNEI. The CDR3 runs 13 residues. CDR3 in amino acids: CASKAGGGETQYF. The CDR3 nucleotides are TGTGCCAGCAAAGCGGGGGGTGGAGAGACCCAGTACTTC.

The V and J genes are TRBV5-1 and TRBJ1-1; unclear D gene. Trimming cost V 7 bases and J 1 base, with 17 bases left between them. The CDR3 covers 15 residues. The germline CDR1 and CDR2 sequences are SGHRS and YFSETQ. The chain's CDR3 is CASGRWAGENTEAFF. Written as DNA, the CDR3 is TGCGCCAGCGGACGTTGGGCGGGAGAGAACACTGAAGCTTTCTTT. Based on the CDR3 plus reference TRBV5-1 and TRBJ1-1, the full variable domain is KAGVTQTPRYLIKTRGQQVTLSCSPISGHRSVSWYQQTPGQGLQFLFEYFSETQRNKGNFPGRFSGRQFSNSRSEMNVSTLELGDSALYLCASGRWAGENTEAFFGQGTRLTVV.